A single T cell receptor (beta chain) is shown here with its context. What it binds is unknown. These data come from a study of shared clonotypes between healthy human individuals. Findings and limits, study-wide: Non-shared clonotypes displayed generation probabilities falling below those of clonotypes present in all four donors.

Profiled with immunoSEQ multiplex PCR; TCRdb holds only in-frame clones, not every one. The sample comprises roughly 2.2 million clones, approximately 95% of which are singletons, and about 0.37% rests with the top ten. All of the donors resided in Nashville, Tennessee, and each was a Caucasian adult. Germline lookup yields CDR1 MDHEN and CDR2 SYDVKM. The CDR3 covers 14 residues. Trimming stripped 2 bases from V and 6 bases from J, with 14 bases between. The chain uses TRBV28 and TRBJ2-7; a weak D match, TRBD1 (5 bases). This sequence originates from a man between 18 and 29 years old in good health. Some clones in this sample may be carry-over from other donors' samples. Input material: naive CD4+ T cells from PBMCs. Subset given: CD45RA+ positively selected. For the CDR3, the DNA is TGTGCCAGCAGTTTAAGGCAGGGCGGTGCCGAGCAGTACTTC. This codes for CASSLRQGGAEQYF.